This entry concerns a single T cell receptor beta chain. The data were taken from a study of blood T cell repertoires in COVID-19. Measured with immunoSEQ multiplex PCR; TCRdb has only the in-frame clones, and not every one. The data show about 99,000 clones, about 92% seen once. Sequencing was carried out using peripheral blood. This clonotype originated in an elderly woman in a cohort sampled during active COVID-19.

Here the CDR3 DNA reads TGTGCCGGGGACGGACAGGGCGCCGGGATCGGGCAGTACTTC. Translating gives CAGDGQGAGIGQYF. The chain employs TRBV2 and TRBJ2-7, with TRBD1 matching over 8 bases. CDR1 and CDR2 from the germline V gene are SNHLY and FYNNEI. This CDR3 has 14 residues. V lost 11 bases, J lost 9 bases, and 18 bases stayed unmatched. The variable domain in full, completed from reference TRBV2 and TRBJ2-7, reads EPEVTQTPSHQVTQMGQEVILRCVPISNHLYFYWYRQILGQKVEFLVSFYNNEISEKSEIFDDQFSVERPDGSNFTLKIRSTKLEDSAMYFCAGDGQGAGIGQYFGPGTRLTVT.